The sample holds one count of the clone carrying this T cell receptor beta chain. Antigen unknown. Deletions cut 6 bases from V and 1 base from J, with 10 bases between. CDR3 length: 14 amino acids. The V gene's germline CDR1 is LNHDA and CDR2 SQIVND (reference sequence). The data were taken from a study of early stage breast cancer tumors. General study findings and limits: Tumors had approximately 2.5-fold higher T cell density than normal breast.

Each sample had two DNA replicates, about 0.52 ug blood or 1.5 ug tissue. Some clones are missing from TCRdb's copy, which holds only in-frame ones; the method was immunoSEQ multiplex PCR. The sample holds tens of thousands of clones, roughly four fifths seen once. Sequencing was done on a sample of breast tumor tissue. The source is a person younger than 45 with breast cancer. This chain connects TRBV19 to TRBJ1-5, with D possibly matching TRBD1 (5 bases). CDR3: CASSPGLSNQPQHF. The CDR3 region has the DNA TGTGCCAGTAGCCCGGGACTAAGCAATCAGCCCCAGCATTTT.